This T cell receptor (beta chain) was identified in a study of T cell repertoires in ileal Crohn's disease. Whole-study context: Over 30% were active smokers at surgery; median disease duration was approximately 7.3 years. Thiopurines (approximately ten) or anti-TNF agents (around 19) were given postoperatively to about half. Study-level points and caveats: All patients with clonality above 26.8% had endoscopic recurrence.

Time point here: neoterminal ileum biopsy at postoperative endoscopy, about 6 months after surgery. Eligibility required adulthood, ileal or ileocolonic Crohn's disease and indicated ileocolonic resection. Germline loops: CDR1 KGHSH, CDR2 LQKENI. The CDR3 loop spans 16 amino acids. With 2 bases removed from V and 1 base from J, the gap between germline ends came to 11 bases. Some clones are missing from TCRdb's copy, which holds only in-frame ones; the method was immunoSEQ multiplex PCR. The table lists about 2,400 clones, roughly 90% of them singletons. With respect to this clone: The antigen is undetermined.

The sample consisted of ileal tissue. The rearrangement links TRBV18 to TRBJ2-2; D possibly uses TRBD1 or TRBD2 (5 bases each). The clonotype originates from an adult with Crohn's disease. In DNA form, the CDR3 reads TGTGCCAGCTCACCATCCGGGGCAGGGAACACCGGGGAGCTGTTTTTT. Translated: CASSPSGAGNTGELFF.